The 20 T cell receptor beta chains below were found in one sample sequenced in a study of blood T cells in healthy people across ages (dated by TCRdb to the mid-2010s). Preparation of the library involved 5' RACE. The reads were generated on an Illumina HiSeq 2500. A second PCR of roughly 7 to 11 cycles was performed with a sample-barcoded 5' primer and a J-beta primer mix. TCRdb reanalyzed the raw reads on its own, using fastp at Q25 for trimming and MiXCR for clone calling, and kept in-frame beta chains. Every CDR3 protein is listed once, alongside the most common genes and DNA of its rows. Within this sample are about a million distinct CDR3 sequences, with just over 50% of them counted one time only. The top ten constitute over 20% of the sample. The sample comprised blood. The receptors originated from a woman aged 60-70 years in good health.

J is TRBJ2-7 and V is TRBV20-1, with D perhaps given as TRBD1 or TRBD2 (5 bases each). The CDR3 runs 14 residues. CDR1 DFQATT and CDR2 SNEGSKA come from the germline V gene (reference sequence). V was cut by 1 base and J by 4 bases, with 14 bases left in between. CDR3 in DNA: TGCAGTGCTAGAGCATGGGGACGGCCTTACGAGCAGTACTTC. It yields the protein CSARAWGRPYEQYF.

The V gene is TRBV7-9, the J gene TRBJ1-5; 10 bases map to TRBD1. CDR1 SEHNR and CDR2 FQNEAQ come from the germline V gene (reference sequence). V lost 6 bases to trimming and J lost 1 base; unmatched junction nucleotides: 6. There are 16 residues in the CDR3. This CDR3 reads CASRAGTGASNQPQHF. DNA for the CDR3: TGTGCCAGCAGAGCCGGGACAGGGGCCAGCAATCAGCCCCAGCATTTT. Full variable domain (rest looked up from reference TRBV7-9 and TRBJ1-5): DTGVSQNPRHKITKRGQNVTFRCDPISEHNRLYWYRQTLGQGPEFLTYFQNEAQLEKSRLLSDRFSAERPKGSFSTLEIQRTEQGDSAMYLCASRAGTGASNQPQHFGDGTRLSIL.

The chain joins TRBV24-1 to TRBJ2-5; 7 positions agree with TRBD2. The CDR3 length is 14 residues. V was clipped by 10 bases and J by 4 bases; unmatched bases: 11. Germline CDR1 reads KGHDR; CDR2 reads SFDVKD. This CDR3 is CATGASGKVETQYF. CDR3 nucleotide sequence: TGTGCCACTGGGGCCAGCGGGAAGGTAGAGACCCAGTACTTC.

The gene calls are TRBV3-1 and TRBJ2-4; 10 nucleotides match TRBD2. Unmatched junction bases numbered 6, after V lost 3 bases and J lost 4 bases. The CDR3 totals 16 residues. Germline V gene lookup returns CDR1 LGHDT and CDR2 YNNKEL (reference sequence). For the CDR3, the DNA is TGTGCCAGCAGCCACACCTTACTAGCGGGGAAAAACATTCAGTACTTC. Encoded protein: CASSHTLLAGKNIQYF.

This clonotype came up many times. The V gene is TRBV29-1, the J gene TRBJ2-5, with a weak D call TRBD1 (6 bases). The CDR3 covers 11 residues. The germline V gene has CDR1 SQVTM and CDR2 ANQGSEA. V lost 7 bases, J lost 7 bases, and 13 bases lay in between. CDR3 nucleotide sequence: TGCAGCGGAACAGGGTTAGGGACCCAGTACTTC. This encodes CSGTGLGTQYF.

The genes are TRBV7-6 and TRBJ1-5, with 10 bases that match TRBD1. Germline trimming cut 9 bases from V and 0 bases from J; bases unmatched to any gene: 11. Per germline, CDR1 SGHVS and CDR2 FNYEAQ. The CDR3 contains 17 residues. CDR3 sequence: CASRDRGRGDSNQPQHF. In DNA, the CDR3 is TGTGCCAGTCGAGACAGGGGGCGAGGCGATAGCAATCAGCCCCAGCATTTT.

CDR3 coding DNA: TGTGCCAGCACAGACACCTACGAGCAGTACTTC. This encodes CASTDTYEQYF. This chain uses TRBV6-2 or TRBV6-3 with TRBJ2-7, with D unresolved. V lost 7 bases and J lost 2, with 6 bases in between. This CDR3 is built from 11 residues. Per germline, CDR1 MNHEY and CDR2 SVGEGT.

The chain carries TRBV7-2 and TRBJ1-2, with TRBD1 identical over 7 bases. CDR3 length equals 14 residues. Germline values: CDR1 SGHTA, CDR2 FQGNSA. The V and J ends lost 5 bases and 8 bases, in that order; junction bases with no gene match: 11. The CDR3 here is CASSPNRQGRGYTF. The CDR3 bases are TGTGCCAGCAGCCCGAACCGACAGGGCCGAGGCTACACCTTC.

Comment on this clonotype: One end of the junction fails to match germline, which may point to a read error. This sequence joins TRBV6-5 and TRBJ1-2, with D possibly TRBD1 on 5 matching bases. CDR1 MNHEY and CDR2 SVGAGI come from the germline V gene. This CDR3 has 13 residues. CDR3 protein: CANRQPGSYGYTF. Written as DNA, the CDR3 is TGTGCCAACAGGCAACCGGGCAGCTATGGTTACACCTTC.

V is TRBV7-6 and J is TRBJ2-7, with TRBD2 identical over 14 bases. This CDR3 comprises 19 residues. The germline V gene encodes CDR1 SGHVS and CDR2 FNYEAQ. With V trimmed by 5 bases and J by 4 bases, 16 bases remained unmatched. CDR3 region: CASSPNPGPGLAGVYEQYF. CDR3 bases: TGTGCCAGCAGCCCCAACCCCGGACCGGGACTAGCGGGAGTTTACGAGCAGTACTTC.

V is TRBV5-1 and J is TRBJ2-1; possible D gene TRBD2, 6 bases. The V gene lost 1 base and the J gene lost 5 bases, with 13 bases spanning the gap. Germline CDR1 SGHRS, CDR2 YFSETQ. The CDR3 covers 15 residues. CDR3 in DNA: TGCGCCAGCAGCTTGCAGAGACTAGAGAACAATGAGCAGTTCTTC. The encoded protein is CASSLQRLENNEQFF.

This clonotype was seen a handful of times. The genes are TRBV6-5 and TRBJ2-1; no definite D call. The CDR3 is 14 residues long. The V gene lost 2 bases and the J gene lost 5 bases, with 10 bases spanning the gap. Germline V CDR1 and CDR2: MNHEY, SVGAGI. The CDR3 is CASSYDGRDNEQFF. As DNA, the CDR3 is TGTGCCAGCAGTTACGACGGCCGGGACAATGAGCAGTTCTTC.

The CDR3 here is CASSRPGVLETQYF. For the CDR3, the DNA is TGCGCCAGCAGCCGCCCAGGGGTTTTGGAGACCCAGTACTTC. The chain uses TRBV4-1 and TRBJ2-4, with D possibly TRBD1 on 6 matching bases. Gene TRBJ2-5 matches the end of the DNA better, so the J call may be wrong. From germline, CDR1 is MGHRA and CDR2 YSYEKL. CDR3 size: 14 residues.

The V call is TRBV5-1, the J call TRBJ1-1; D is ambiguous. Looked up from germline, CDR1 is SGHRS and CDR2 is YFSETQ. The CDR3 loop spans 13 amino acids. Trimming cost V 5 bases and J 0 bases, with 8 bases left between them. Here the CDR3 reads CASSLYMNTEAFF. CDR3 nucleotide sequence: TGCGCCAGCAGTCTCTACATGAACACTGAAGCTTTCTTT.

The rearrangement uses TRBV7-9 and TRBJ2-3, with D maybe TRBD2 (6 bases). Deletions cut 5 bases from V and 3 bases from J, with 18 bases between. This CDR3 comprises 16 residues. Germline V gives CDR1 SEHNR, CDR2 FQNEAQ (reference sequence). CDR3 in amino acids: CASSPGGIPLTDTQYF. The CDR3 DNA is TGTGCCAGCAGCCCAGGCGGGATCCCACTAACAGATACGCAGTATTTT.

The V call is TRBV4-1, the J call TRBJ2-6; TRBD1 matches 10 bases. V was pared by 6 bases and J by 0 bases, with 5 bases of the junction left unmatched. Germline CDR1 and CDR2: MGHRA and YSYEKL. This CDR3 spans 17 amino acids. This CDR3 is CASSPGQGSSGANVLTF. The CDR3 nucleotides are TGCGCCAGCAGTCCGGGACAGGGGAGCTCTGGGGCCAACGTCCTGACTTTC.

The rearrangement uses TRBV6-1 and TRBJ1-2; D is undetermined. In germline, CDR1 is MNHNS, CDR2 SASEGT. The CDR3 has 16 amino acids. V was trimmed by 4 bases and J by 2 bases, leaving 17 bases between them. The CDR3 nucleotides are TGTGCCAGCAGTGGGGCCAGGCCAGCCCTAAACTATGGCTACACCTTC. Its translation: CASSGARPALNYGYTF.

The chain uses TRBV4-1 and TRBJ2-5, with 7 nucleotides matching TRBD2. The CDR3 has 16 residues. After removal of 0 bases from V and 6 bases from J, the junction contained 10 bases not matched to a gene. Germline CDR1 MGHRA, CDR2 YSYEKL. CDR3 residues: CASSQEQLAGEKTQYF. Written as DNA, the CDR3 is TGCGCCAGCAGCCAAGAGCAATTGGCGGGAGAAAAGACCCAGTACTTC.

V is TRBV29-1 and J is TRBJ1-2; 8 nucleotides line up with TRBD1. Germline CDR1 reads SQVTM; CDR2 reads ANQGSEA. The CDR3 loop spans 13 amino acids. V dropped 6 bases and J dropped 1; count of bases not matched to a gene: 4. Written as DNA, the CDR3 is TGCAGCGTGACAGGGGTGGTTAACTATGGCTACACCTTC. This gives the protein CSVTGVVNYGYTF.

The CDR3 DNA is TGTGCCAGTACCCAAGGACAGGGGGCGCTTGGCTACACCTTC. It codes for CASTQGQGALGYTF. The chain links TRBV6-6 to TRBJ1-2, with TRBD1 matching over 11 bases. The CDR3 totals 14 residues. J lost 7 bases, V lost 9 bases, and 10 bases had no gene match. Germline V gene lookup returns CDR1 MNHNY and CDR2 SVGAGI (reference sequence).